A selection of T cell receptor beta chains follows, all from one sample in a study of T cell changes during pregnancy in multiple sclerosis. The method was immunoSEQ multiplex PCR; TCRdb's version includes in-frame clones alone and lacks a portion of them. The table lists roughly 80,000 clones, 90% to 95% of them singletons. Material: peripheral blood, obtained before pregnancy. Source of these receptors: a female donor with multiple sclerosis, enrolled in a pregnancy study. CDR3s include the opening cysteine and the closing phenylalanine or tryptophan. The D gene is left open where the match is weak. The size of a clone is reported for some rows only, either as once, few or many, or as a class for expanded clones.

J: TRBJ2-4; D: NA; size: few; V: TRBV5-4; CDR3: CASSVDARGIQYF; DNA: TGTGCCAGCAGCGTTGATGCGAGGGGGATTCAGTACTTC
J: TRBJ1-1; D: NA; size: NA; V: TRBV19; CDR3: CASRGGGGNTEAFF; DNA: TGTGCCAGTAGGGGTGGAGGAGGGAACACTGAAGCTTTCTTT
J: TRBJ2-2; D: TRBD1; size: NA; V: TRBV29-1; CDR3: CSVNRGHTGELFF; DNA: TGCAGCGTGAACAGGGGGCACACCGGGGAGCTGTTTTTT
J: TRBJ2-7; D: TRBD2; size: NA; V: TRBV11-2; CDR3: CASTDRTSGNYEQYF; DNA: TGTGCCAGCACCGACCGGACTAGCGGGAACTACGAGCAGTACTTC
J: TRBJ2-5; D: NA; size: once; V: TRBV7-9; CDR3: CASSGPSAGTRETQYF; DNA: TGTGCCAGCAGCGGCCCTTCGGCGGGCACTCGAGAGACCCAGTACTTC
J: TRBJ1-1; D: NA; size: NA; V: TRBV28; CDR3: CASSLLGGVNTEAFF; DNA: TGTGCCAGCAGTTTGCTTGGTGGAGTGAACACTGAAGCTTTCTTT
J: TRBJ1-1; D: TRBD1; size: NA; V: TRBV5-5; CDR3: CASSLGDRGHTEAFF; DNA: TGTGCCAGCAGCTTGGGGGACAGGGGGCATACTGAAGCTTTCTTT
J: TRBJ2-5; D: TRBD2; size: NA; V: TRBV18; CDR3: CASSPLAAGGPQETQYF; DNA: TGTGCCAGCTCACCCCTCGCCGCGGGAGGGCCGCAAGAGACCCAGTACTTC
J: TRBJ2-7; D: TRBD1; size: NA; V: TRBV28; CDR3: CASSLFLRDRGQRIRYEQYF; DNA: TGTGCCAGCAGTTTATTCTTGAGGGACAGGGGGCAGCGAATTAGGTACGAGCAGTACTTC
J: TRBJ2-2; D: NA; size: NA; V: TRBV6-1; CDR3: CASLRAGELFF; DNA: TGTGCCAGCTTGAGAGCGGGGGAGCTGTTTTTT